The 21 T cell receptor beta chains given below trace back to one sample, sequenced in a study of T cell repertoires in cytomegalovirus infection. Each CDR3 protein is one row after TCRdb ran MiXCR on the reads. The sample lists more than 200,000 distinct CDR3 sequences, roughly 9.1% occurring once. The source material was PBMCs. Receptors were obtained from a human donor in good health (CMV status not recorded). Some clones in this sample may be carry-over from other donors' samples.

CDR3 in DNA: TGCAGCGTTAGGGACATTGTAGAGACCCAGTACTTC. Protein product: CSVRDIVETQYF. This chain links TRBV29-1 with TRBJ2-5, with D possibly matching TRBD1 (6 bases). Trimming stripped 5 bases from V and 4 bases from J, with 11 bases between. This CDR3 is 12 amino acids long. Looked up from germline, CDR1 is SQVTM and CDR2 is ANQGSEA. The full variable domain, completed using reference TRBV29-1 and TRBJ2-5, is SAVISQKPSRDICQRGTSLTIQCQVDSQVTMMFWYRQQPGQSLTLIATANQGSEATYESGFVIDKFPISRPNLTFSTLTVSNMSPEDSSIYLCSVRDIVETQYFGPGTRLLVL.

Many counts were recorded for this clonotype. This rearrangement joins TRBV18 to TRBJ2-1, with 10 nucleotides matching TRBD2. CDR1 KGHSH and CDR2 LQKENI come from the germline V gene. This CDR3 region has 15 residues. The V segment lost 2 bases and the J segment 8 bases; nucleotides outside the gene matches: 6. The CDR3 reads CASSPSGRAIYEQFF. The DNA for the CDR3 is TGTGCCAGCTCACCAAGCGGGAGGGCCATCTATGAGCAGTTCTTC. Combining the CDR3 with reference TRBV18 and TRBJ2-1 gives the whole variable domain NAGVMQNPRHLVRRRGQEARLRCSPMKGHSHVYWYRQLPEEGLKFMVYLQKENIIDESGMPKERFSAEFPKEGPSILRIQQVVRGDSAAYFCASSPSGRAIYEQFFGPGTRLTVL.

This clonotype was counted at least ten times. CDR3 bases: TGTGCCAGCAGCTACTCCTTGGACAGGGATGAGCAGTTCTTC. The encoded protein is CASSYSLDRDEQFF. This chain connects TRBV7-8 to TRBJ2-1, with 8 bases fitting TRBD1. Looked up from germline, CDR1 is SGHVS and CDR2 is FQNEAQ. CDR3 length equals 14 residues. V lost 4 bases, J lost 8 bases, and 7 bases stayed unmatched.

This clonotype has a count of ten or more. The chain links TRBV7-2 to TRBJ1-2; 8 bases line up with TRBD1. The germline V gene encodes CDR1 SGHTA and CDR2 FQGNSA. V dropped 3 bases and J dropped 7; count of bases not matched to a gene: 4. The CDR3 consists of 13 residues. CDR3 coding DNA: TGTGCCAGCAGCTTGGACAGGGCCGCTGGCTACACCTTC. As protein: CASSLDRAAGYTF.

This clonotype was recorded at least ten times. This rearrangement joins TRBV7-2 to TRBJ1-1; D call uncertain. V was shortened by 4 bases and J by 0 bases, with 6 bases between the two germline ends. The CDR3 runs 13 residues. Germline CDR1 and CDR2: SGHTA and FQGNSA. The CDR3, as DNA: TGTGCCAGCAGCTCGGGAGTGAACACTGAAGCTTTCTTT. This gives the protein CASSSGVNTEAFF.

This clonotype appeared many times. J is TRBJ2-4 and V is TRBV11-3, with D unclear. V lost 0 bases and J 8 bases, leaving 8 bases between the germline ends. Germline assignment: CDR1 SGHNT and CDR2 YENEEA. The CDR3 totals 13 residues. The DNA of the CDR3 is TGTGCCAGCAGCTTAGAAGGACGGGACATTCAGTACTTC. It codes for CASSLEGRDIQYF. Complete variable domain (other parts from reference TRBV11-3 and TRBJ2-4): EAGVVQSPRYKIIEKKQPVAFWCNPISGHNTLYWYLQNLGQGPELLIRYENEEAVDDSQLPKDRFSAERLKGVDSTLKIQPAELGDSAVYLCASSLEGRDIQYFGAGTRLSVL.

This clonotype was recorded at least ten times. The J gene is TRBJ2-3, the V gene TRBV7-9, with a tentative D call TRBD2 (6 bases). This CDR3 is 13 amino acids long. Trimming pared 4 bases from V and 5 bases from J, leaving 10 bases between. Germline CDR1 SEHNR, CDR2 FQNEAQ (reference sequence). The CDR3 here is CASSWVGLDTQYF. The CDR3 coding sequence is TGTGCCAGCAGCTGGGTGGGACTAGATACGCAGTATTTT. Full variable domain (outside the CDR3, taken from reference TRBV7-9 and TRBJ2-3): DTGVSQNPRHKITKRGQNVTFRCDPISEHNRLYWYRQTLGQGPEFLTYFQNEAQLEKSRLLSDRFSAERPKGSFSTLEIQRTEQGDSAMYLCASSWVGLDTQYFGPGTRLTVL.

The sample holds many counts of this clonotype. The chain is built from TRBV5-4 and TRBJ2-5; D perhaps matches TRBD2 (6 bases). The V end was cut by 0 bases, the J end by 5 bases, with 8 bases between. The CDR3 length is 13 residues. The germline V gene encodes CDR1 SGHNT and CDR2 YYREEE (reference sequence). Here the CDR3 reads CASSLARGETQYF. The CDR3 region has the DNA TGTGCCAGCAGCTTGGCCCGGGGGGAGACCCAGTACTTC.

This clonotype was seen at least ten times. This CDR3 reads CASSFGTELNTEAFF. The DNA of the CDR3 is TGTGCCAGCAGCTTCGGGACAGAATTGAACACTGAAGCTTTCTTT. The chain has TRBV7-2 and TRBJ1-1, with 7 bases fitting TRBD1. With V trimmed by 3 bases and J by 0 bases, 4 bases remained unmatched. CDR1 and CDR2 from the germline V gene are SGHTA and FQGNSA. This CDR3 comprises 15 residues.

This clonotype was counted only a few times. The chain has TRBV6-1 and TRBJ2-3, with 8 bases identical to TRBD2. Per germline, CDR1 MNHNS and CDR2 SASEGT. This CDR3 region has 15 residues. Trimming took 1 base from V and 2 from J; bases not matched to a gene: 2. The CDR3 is CASSEGTSPTDTQYF. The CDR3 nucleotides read TGTGCCAGCAGTGAAGGGACTAGCCCCACAGATACGCAGTATTTT.

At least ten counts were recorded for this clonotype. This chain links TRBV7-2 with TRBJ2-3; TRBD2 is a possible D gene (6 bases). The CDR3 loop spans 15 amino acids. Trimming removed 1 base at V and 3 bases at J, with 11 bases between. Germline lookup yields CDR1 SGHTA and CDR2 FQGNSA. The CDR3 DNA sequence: TGTGCCAGCAGCTTAGTGGGGGGAGAAACAGATACGCAGTATTTT. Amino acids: CASSLVGGETDTQYF.

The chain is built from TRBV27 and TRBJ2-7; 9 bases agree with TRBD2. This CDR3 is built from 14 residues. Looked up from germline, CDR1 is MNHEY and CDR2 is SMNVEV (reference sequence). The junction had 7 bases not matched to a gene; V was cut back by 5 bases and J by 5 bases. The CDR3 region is CASSLRGGAHEQYF. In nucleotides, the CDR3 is TGTGCCAGCAGTCTTCGCGGGGGGGCCCACGAGCAGTACTTC.

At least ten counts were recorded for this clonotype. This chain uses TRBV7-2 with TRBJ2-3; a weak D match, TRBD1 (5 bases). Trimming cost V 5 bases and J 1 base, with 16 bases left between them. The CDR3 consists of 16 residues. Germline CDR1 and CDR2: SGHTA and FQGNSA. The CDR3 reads CASSPRAGLGTDTQYF. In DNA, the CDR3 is TGTGCCAGCAGCCCACGGGCAGGGTTGGGCACAGATACGCAGTATTTT.

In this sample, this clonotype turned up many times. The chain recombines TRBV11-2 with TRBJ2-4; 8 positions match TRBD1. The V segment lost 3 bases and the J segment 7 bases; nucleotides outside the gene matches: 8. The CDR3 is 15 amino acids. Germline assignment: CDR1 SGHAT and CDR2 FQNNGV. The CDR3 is CASSLTGDAVNIQYF. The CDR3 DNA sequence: TGTGCCAGCAGCTTGACAGGGGACGCGGTGAACATTCAGTACTTC.

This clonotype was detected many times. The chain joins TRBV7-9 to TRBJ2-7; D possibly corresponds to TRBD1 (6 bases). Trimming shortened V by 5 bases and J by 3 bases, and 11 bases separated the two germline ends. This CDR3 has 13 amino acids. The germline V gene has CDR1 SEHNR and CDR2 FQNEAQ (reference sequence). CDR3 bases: TGTGCCAGCAGCAAACGACAGGACTACGAGCAGTACTTC. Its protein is CASSKRQDYEQYF.

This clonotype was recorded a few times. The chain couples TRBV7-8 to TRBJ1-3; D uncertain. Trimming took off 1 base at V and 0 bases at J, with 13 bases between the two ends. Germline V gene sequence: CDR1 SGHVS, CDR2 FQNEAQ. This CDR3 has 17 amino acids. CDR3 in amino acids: CASSLVTQTISGNTIYF. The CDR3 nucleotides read TGTGCCAGCAGCTTAGTTACGCAGACGATCTCTGGAAACACCATATATTTT.

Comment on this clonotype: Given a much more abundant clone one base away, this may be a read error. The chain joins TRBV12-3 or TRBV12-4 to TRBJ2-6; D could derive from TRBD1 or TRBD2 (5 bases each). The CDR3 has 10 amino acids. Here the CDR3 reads CASRGYVLAF. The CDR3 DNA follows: TGTGCCAGCCGGGGCTACGTCCTGGCTTTC.

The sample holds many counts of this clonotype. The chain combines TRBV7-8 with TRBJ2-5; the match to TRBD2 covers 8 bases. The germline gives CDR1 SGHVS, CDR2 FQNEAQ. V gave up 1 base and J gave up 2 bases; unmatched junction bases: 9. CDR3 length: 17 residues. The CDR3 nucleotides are TGTGCCAGCAGCTTAGGTTTCGCTAGCGGGTCGCAAGAGACCCAGTACTTC. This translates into CASSLGFASGSQETQYF.

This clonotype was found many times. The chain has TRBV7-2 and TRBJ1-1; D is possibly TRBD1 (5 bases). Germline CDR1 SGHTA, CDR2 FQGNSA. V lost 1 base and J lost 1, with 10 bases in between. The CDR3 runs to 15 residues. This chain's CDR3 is CASSLVSRANTEAFF. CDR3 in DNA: TGTGCCAGCAGCTTAGTCTCCAGGGCGAACACTGAAGCTTTCTTT.

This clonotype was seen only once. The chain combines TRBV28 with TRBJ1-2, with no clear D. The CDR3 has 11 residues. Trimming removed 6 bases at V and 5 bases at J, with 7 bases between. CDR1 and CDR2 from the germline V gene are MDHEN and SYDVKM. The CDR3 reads CASREGYGYTF. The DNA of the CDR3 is TGTGCCAGCAGAGAGGGATATGGCTACACCTTC.

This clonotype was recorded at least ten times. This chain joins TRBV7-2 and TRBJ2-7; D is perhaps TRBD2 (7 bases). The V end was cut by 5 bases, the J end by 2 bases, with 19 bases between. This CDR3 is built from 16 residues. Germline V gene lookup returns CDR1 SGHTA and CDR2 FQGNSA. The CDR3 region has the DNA TGTGCCAGCAGCCCGGGGGCTAGCGGCTCACCCTACGAGCAGTACTTC. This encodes CASSPGASGSPYEQYF.